This entry features one TCR beta chain sequence. Its antigen remains unidentified. The data stem from a study of somatic mutations in cytotoxic T cells in rheumatoid arthritis. Study background: Blood (30 ml EDTA) from each patient was taken right after diagnosis, before any treatment.

Sequencing used immunoSEQ multiplex PCR; TCRdb keeps in-frame clones, though not all of them. The sample gives about 29,000 clones, 85% to 90% of which show up once; less than 9.5% is in the top ten. Notes on the study in general: Patients with a largest CD8+ clone exceeding 20% of CD8+ cells numbered about an eighth of the roughly 60.

Looked up from germline, CDR1 is SGHVS and CDR2 is FNYEAQ. V lost 1 base, J lost 0 bases, and 5 bases stayed unmatched. The CDR3 totals 17 residues. The TCR comes from an adult with rheumatoid arthritis. The chain is built from TRBV7-6 and TRBJ2-2, with 7 bases matching TRBD1. Material: CD8+ T cells sorted from blood. In nucleotides, the CDR3 is TGTGCCAGCAGCTTAGTTGAGGGGGCCCCGAACACCGGGGAGCTGTTTTTT. This translates into CASSLVEGAPNTGELFF. Variable domain in full (rest from reference TRBV7-6 and TRBJ2-2): GAGVSQSPRYKVTKRGQDVALRCDPISGHVSLYWYRQALGQGPEFLTYFNYEAQQDKSGLPNDRFSAERPEGSISTLTIQRTEQRDSAMYRCASSLVEGAPNTGELFFGEGSRLTVL.